A few counts support the clone carrying this T cell receptor beta chain. This entry belongs to a study of blood T cell repertoires in COVID-19. Study overall: The United States, Italy and Spain were the sources of the acute and convalescent COVID-19 samples. PBMCs, B-cell-depleted T cells, or T cells provided the cDNA or gDNA that made up the material.

As handled by the study authors: Reference gene primer amplification gave estimated nucleated cell counts. Here immunoSEQ multiplex PCR was the method, and the copy in TCRdb shows in-frame clones only, minus some. From that table come the V and J calls and clone size; the DNA was used to work out D and trimming. The sample has approximately 260,000 clones, 70% to 85% seen once; the top ten hold approximately 4.9%. The CDR3 extends over 14 amino acids. J gave up 3 bases and V 7 bases, and 8 bases lay outside the gene matches. CDR1 and CDR2 (germline): SQVTM, ANQGSEA. The receptor was derived from a woman of 80 years or more with active or convalescent COVID-19. The sequenced sample was peripheral blood. V is TRBV29-1 and J is TRBJ1-4; 7 bases fit TRBD1. CDR3 residues: CSASTGTANEKLFF. The CDR3 coding sequence is TGCAGCGCTTCAACCGGGACAGCTAATGAAAAACTGTTTTTT.